Sequencing of this T cell receptor (beta chain) was carried out in a study of neurological immune-mediated disorders. This clonotype was counted at least ten times. What it recognizes is unknown. Study-wide points: Falling below healthy controls, multiple sclerosis showed the least TCR clonal expansion, while HTLV-1-associated myelopathy showed the most. The study found no CDR3 amino acid sequences shared by expanded clones across subjects, suggesting private repertoires in all groups. The multiple sclerosis repertoire cluster had no clinical or MRI feature associated with it.

Germline assignment: CDR1 SGHTA and CDR2 FQGTGA. This CDR3 is built from 17 residues. Trimming took 2 bases from V and 2 from J; bases not matched to a gene: 8. As for the cDNA, it was generated by 5'RACE with 10-nucleotide random UMIs. TCRdb fed the 5' RACE reads into MiXCR, producing one record per CDR3 protein. The sample carries over 60,000 distinct CDR3 sequences, 4.5% to 6.5% recorded once. The chain has TRBV7-3 and TRBJ2-3; 9 nucleotides agree with TRBD2. Sequenced sample: PBMCs. This clonotype originated in a woman aged 30 to 39 with multiple sclerosis. The CDR3 sequence is CASSLLAGPLPTDTQYF. In DNA, the CDR3 is TGTGCCAGCAGCTTACTAGCGGGGCCACTTCCCACAGATACGCAGTATTTT.